Shown below are 18 T cell receptor beta chains from a single sample sequenced in a study of cytomegalovirus exposure and HLA in healthy donors (dated by TCRdb to about 2017). Receptors were amplified or captured by the immunoSEQ multiplex PCR assay. The multiplex PCR relied on a mix of 60 forward primers for TCR Vbeta segments and 13 reverse primers for TCR Jbeta segments. TCRdb's version of the immuneACCESS table is confined to in-frame rearrangements and falls short of the full clone set. An unresolved V gene accounts for under half of the shortfall where checked; the remainder is of unknown origin. The sample's records list 100,000 to 150,000 clones. The ten top clones hold less than 2% of the sample. Sequencing was done on a sample of PBMCs. Source of these receptors: a man younger than 35 in good health and CMV-seronegative.

The chain couples TRBV2 to TRBJ1-1; D gene unclear. Germline lookup yields CDR1 SNHLY and CDR2 FYNNEI. CDR3 length: 11 residues. Trimming removed 7 bases from V and 7 bases from J, with 10 bases in between. The CDR3 region is CASKAGIEAFF. CDR3 sequence (DNA): TGTGCCAGCAAGGCCGGGATTGAAGCTTTCTTT.

DNA of the CDR3: TGTGCCAGCAGCTCTTCCGGGACAGGGGTAAATGAGCAGTTCTTC. Protein: CASSSSGTGVNEQFF. The chain couples TRBV11-3 to TRBJ2-1; 10 positions agree with TRBD1. V shed 4 bases and J 7 bases; nucleotides not matched to a gene: 7. Germline V gives CDR1 SGHNT, CDR2 YENEEA. CDR3 length: 15 amino acids.

This sequence joins TRBV7-3 and TRBJ2-1, with D perhaps TRBD1 (7 bases). Trimming pared 6 bases from V and 3 bases from J, leaving 15 bases between. Germline CDR1 SGHTA, CDR2 FQGTGA. The CDR3 has 15 residues. Here the CDR3 DNA reads TGTGCCAGCAGTGGAGGAGGGGGCCTCTACAATGAGCAGTTCTTC. Its translation: CASSGGGGLYNEQFF.

The chain links TRBV9 to TRBJ2-1, with 7 bases aligning to TRBD2. The CDR3 runs to 13 residues. Germline V gene sequence: CDR1 SGDLS, CDR2 YYNGEE. With 4 bases clipped from V and 7 bases from J, the junction kept 5 bases outside the gene matches. The CDR3 here is CASSPGTNNEQFF. CDR3 coding DNA: TGTGCCAGCAGCCCTGGGACTAATAATGAGCAGTTCTTC. The whole variable domain, filled in from reference TRBV9 and TRBJ2-1, reads DSGVTQTPKHLITATGQRVTLRCSPRSGDLSVYWYQQSLDQGLQFLIQYYNGEERAKGNILERFSAQQFPDLHSELNLSSLELGDSALYFCASSPGTNNEQFFGPGTRLTVL.

The CDR3 spells CASSIQGTNTEAFF. CDR3 bases: TGTGCCAGTAGTATTCAGGGGACGAACACTGAAGCTTTCTTT. V is TRBV19 and J is TRBJ1-1; tentative D call: TRBD1 (6 bases). Germline lookup yields CDR1 LNHDA and CDR2 SQIVND (reference sequence). CDR3 length equals 14 residues. V lost 3 bases, J lost 1 base, and 9 bases lay in between.

The chain is built from TRBV19 and TRBJ1-1; D possibly corresponds to TRBD1 (5 bases). Trimming took 3 bases from V and 1 from J, leaving 9 bases between them. The V gene's germline CDR1 is LNHDA and CDR2 SQIVND (reference sequence). CDR3 length: 14 residues. Here the CDR3 DNA reads TGTGCCAGTAGTATTTCGGGGGGGAACACTGAAGCTTTCTTT. This translates into CASSISGGNTEAFF.

The chain couples TRBV7-3 to TRBJ1-1, with a weak D call TRBD1 (6 bases). Germline V gene data show CDR1 as SGHTA and CDR2 as FQGTGA. This CDR3 has 14 amino acids. V lost 4 bases and J lost 4, with 13 bases in between. This chain's CDR3 is CASSSQGGRTEAFF. The CDR3 DNA reads TGTGCCAGCAGCTCACAGGGCGGACGCACTGAAGCTTTCTTT.

The chain joins TRBV7-2 to TRBJ2-3; 9 positions match TRBD2. CDR1 is SGHTA, CDR2 FQGNSA, per germline. The CDR3 consists of 16 residues. V lost 1 base, J lost 2 bases, and 4 bases stayed unmatched. CDR3: CASSLVGGGVTDTQYF. CDR3 coding DNA: TGTGCCAGCAGCTTAGTCGGCGGGGGGGTCACAGATACGCAGTATTTT.

V usage is TRBV15 and J usage is TRBJ2-2; D gene ambiguous. Trimming shortened V by 4 bases and J by 1 base, and 7 bases separated the two germline ends. This CDR3 has 14 residues. Germline-derived CDR1 and CDR2 are LNHNV and YYDKDF (reference sequence). In nucleotides, the CDR3 is TGTGCCACCAGCACGAACTGGAACACCGGGGAGCTGTTTTTT. Its translation is CATSTNWNTGELFF.

The rearrangement uses TRBV28 and TRBJ2-1; 10 bases line up with TRBD2. Germline values: CDR1 MDHEN, CDR2 SYDVKM. There are 16 residues in the CDR3. J was trimmed by 1 base and V by 9 bases; bases with no gene match: 9. The DNA of the CDR3 is TGTGCCAGTCCACCTTCTAGCGGGGGTTCCTACAATGAGCAGTTCTTC. Translated, it gives CASPPSSGGSYNEQFF.

J is TRBJ1-5 and V is TRBV5-1; TRBD1 might be the D (5 bases). The CDR3 has 16 amino acids. V dropped 5 bases and J dropped 3 bases, with 18 bases sitting between them. Germline assignment: CDR1 SGHRS and CDR2 YFSETQ. CDR3 residues: CASSSGIGATNQPQHF. The DNA for the CDR3 is TGCGCCAGCAGTTCAGGGATTGGGGCCACCAATCAGCCCCAGCATTTT.

This chain connects TRBV13 to TRBJ2-1; TRBD2 matches at 9 bases. The junction had 5 bases not matched to a gene; V was cut back by 0 bases and J by 2 bases. The length of the CDR3 is 17 residues. Germline values: CDR1 PRHDT, CDR2 FYEKMQ (reference sequence). The CDR3 DNA follows: TGTGCCAGCAGCTTAGGCCGGGCTAGCGGGGCCTACAATGAGCAGTTCTTC. This translates into CASSLGRASGAYNEQFF.

This chain joins TRBV5-1 and TRBJ1-2; perhaps TRBD1 as D (6 bases). Trimming stripped 0 bases from V and 8 bases from J, with 14 bases between. CDR1 and CDR2 (germline): SGHRS, YFSETQ. The CDR3 runs 14 residues. DNA for the CDR3: TGCGCCAGCAGCTTGGGGGACAACTGGAAAGGCTACACCTTC. It yields the protein CASSLGDNWKGYTF.

The gene calls are TRBV27 and TRBJ2-3; TRBD2 matches at 8 bases. Germline V CDR1 and CDR2: MNHEY, SMNVEV (reference sequence). The CDR3 runs to 15 residues. With V trimmed by 8 bases and J by 1 base, 8 bases remained unmatched. The CDR3 sequence is CASGTGTRGTDTQYF. The CDR3 DNA reads TGTGCCAGCGGCACCGGGACTAGGGGCACAGATACGCAGTATTTT.

This rearrangement joins TRBV15 to TRBJ2-3; possible D gene TRBD1, 5 bases. CDR1 and CDR2 (germline): LNHNV, YYDKDF (reference sequence). This CDR3 spans 16 amino acids. Trimming took 3 bases from V and 0 from J, leaving 13 bases between them. CDR3 in DNA: TGTGCCACCAGCAGGACAGCTAAGACTAGCACAGATACGCAGTATTTT. Its protein product is CATSRTAKTSTDTQYF.

The rearrangement joins TRBV14 to TRBJ2-7; D gene uncertain. V gave up 3 bases and J gave up 3 bases, with 9 bases separating them. CDR3 length: 13 amino acids. The V gene's germline CDR1 is SGHDN and CDR2 FVKESK. CDR3 in DNA: TGTGCCAGCAGCCACCCGCGACTCTACGAGCAGTACTTC. Its protein product is CASSHPRLYEQYF. Full variable domain (outside the CDR3, taken from reference TRBV14 and TRBJ2-7): EAGVTQFPSHSVIEKGQTVTLRCDPISGHDNLYWYRRVMGKEIKFLLHFVKESKQDESGMPNNRFLAERTGGTYSTLKVQPAELEDSGVYFCASSHPRLYEQYFGPGTRLTVT.

This sequence joins TRBV7-2 and TRBJ2-6; D might be TRBD1 (5 bases). Looked up from germline, CDR1 is SGHTA and CDR2 is FQGNSA. V shed 4 bases and J shed 2 bases, with 9 bases lying between them. The CDR3 length is 15 residues. The DNA for the CDR3 is TGTGCCAGCAGCTCCCAGACAGCTGGGGCCAACGTCCTGACTTTC. This sequence encodes CASSSQTAGANVLTF. The variable domain in full, completed from reference TRBV7-2 and TRBJ2-6, reads GAGVSQSPSNKVTEKGKDVELRCDPISGHTALYWYRQSLGQGLEFLIYFQGNSAPDKSGLPSDRFSAERTGGSVSTLTIQRTQQEDSAVYLCASSSQTAGANVLTFGAGSRLTVL.

The genes are TRBV28 and TRBJ1-1, with TRBD1 matching 7 bases. The CDR3 spans 14 residues. Germline CDR1 and CDR2: MDHEN and SYDVKM. V lost 5 bases and J lost 11; bases outside the gene matches: 14. The CDR3 loop reads CASSTTGPTVWAFF. The CDR3 nucleotides are TGTGCCAGCAGTACGACAGGGCCGACTGTCTGGGCTTTCTTT.